A selection of T cell receptor beta chains follows, all from one sample in a study of shared clonotypes between healthy human individuals. Clones were read by immunoSEQ multiplex PCR, and TCRdb kept only the in-frame ones, dropping some. The sample gives about half a million clones, approximately 81% of which show up once; approximately 12% is in the top ten. The sample taken for sequencing was PBMCs. The receptors shown here come from a woman aged 40 to 55 in good health. Some clones in this sample may be carry-over from other donors' samples. Both conserved end residues are part of each CDR3. A D gene is named only where the DNA matches it firmly. Where a row states a size, it is once, few, many or the class of an expanded clone; other rows omit it.

clone size	D gene	V gene	J gene	CDR3 DNA	CDR3 protein
-	-	TRBV18	TRBJ2-7	TGTGCCAGCTCCCTAGAGGGAGGTCTATACGAGCAGTACTTC	CASSLEGGLYEQYF
-	-	TRBV5-6	TRBJ1-1	TGTGCCAGCAGCGATCATCCGGGGTCGGCGAACACTGAAGCTTTCTTT	CASSDHPGSANTEAFF
-	-	TRBV11-2	TRBJ1-3	TGTGCCAGCAGTTCCCCGCTCAGGAGCTCTGGAAACACCATATATTTT	CASSSPLRSSGNTIYF
-	TRBD1	TRBV28	TRBJ1-5	TGTGCCAGCAGTTTATGGGCAGGGGGGAACGGCAATCAGCCCCAGCATTTT	CASSLWAGGNGNQPQHF
-	TRBD2	TRBV28	TRBJ2-7	TGTGCCAGCAGTTTATGGGCTAGCGGGAGGAAGGGGTACGAGCAGTACTTC	CASSLWASGRKGYEQYF
few	-	TRBV28	TRBJ1-1	TGTGCCAGCAGTCGTTGGGGCGAGAACACTGAAGCTTTCTTT	CASSRWGENTEAFF
-	-	TRBV27	TRBJ2-7	TGTGCCAGCAGTTCCTGGGGGCTCGCGAGGGAGCAGTACTTC	CASSSWGLAREQYF
-	TRBD1	TRBV6-5	TRBJ1-2	TGTGCCAGCAGACCTCGACTCACAGGGGACTATGGCTACACCTTC	CASRPRLTGDYGYTF
-	-	TRBV6-5	TRBJ1-1	TGTGCCAGCAGTTTCCACAGGGTGAACACTGAAGCTTTCTTT	CASSFHRVNTEAFF
many	-	TRBV5-1	TRBJ1-1	TGCGCCAGCAGCTTGCAGCGGACCGCCGGCACTGAAGCTTTCTTT	CASSLQRTAGTEAFF